A single sample is the source of the 11 T cell receptor beta chains below, sequenced in a study of T cells after yellow fever vaccination. TCRdb passed the 5' RACE reads through MiXCR, listing each CDR3 protein once. The sample carries a few hundred thousand distinct CDR3 sequences, around 21% recorded once. The starting material was PBMCs, obtained 15 days after the yellow fever booster vaccination. The receptors stem from a man aged 25 to 40 who received the YFV17D yellow fever vaccine.

In this sample, this clonotype turned up a few times. The CDR3 reads CASSPGTGTGELFF. The CDR3 DNA sequence: TGCGCCAGCAGCCCCGGGACAGGGACCGGGGAGCTGTTTTTT. The chain joins TRBV5-1 to TRBJ2-2, with 9 bases aligning to TRBD1. Germline lookup yields CDR1 SGHRS and CDR2 YFSETQ. The V and J ends lost 4 bases and 5 bases, in that order; junction bases with no gene match: 3. The CDR3 is 14 amino acids.

This clonotype was seen a handful of times. This sequence joins TRBV6-1 and TRBJ2-7; 7 bases match TRBD1. The CDR3 has 14 residues. Looked up from germline, CDR1 is MNHNS and CDR2 is SASEGT. The trim removed 5 bases at V and 1 base at J, leaving 5 bases unmatched. The DNA for the CDR3 is TGTGCCAGCAGTACGACAGGGCTTTCCTACGAGCAGTACTTC. This sequence encodes CASSTTGLSYEQYF.

J is TRBJ2-6 and V is TRBV27; TRBD2 agrees at 11 bases. The CDR3 sequence is 19 residues long. V trimming: 2 bases; J trimming: 4 bases; junction bases outside the gene matches: 10. Germline V lookup: CDR1 MNHEY, CDR2 SMNVEV (reference sequence). The CDR3 sequence: CASSLEGWTSGRGANVLTF. The CDR3 coding sequence is TGTGCCAGCAGTTTAGAAGGTTGGACTAGCGGGCGAGGGGCCAACGTCCTGACTTTC. The full variable domain, with the rest looked up from reference TRBV27 and TRBJ2-6, is EAQVTQNPRYLITVTGKKLTVTCSQNMNHEYMSWYRQDPGLGLRQIYYSMNVEVTDKGDVPEGYKVSRKEKRNFPLILESPSPNQTSLYFCASSLEGWTSGRGANVLTFGAGSRLTVL.

This clonotype was seen a handful of times. J is TRBJ2-3 and V is TRBV12-3 or TRBV12-4, with D possibly TRBD1 on 6 matching bases. Trimming shortened V by 6 bases and J by 1 base, and 14 bases separated the two germline ends. This CDR3 has 15 amino acids. In DNA form, the CDR3 reads TGTGCCAGCAGCAGGACAGCTTCTCGCACAGATACGCAGTATTTT. Its translation is CASSRTASRTDTQYF.

This chain links TRBV29-1 with TRBJ2-1; D remains ambiguous. Trimming removed 4 bases at V and 0 bases at J, with 7 bases between. The CDR3 has 13 amino acids. From germline, CDR1 is SQVTM and CDR2 ANQGSEA. For the CDR3, the DNA is TGCAGCGTTGCTCAGGACTCCTACAATGAGCAGTTCTTC. It encodes CSVAQDSYNEQFF.

This clonotype was counted ten times or more. The J gene is TRBJ2-3, the V gene TRBV29-1; no firm D call. From germline, CDR1 is SQVTM and CDR2 ANQGSEA. V was pared by 8 bases and J by 1 base, with 16 bases between. The CDR3 contains 14 residues. Here the CDR3 reads CSTEKAGGTDTQYF. The CDR3 region has the DNA TGCAGCACCGAGAAGGCCGGAGGCACAGATACGCAGTATTTT.

The genes are TRBV3-1 and TRBJ2-1; D remains ambiguous. Germline CDR1 reads LGHDT; CDR2 reads YNNKEL (reference sequence). This CDR3 contains 12 residues. The ends were cut back, 5 bases at V and 7 bases at J, with 9 bases in the middle. Written as DNA, the CDR3 is TGTGCCAGCAGCTCCAACCCGAATGAGCAGTTCTTC. Amino acids: CASSSNPNEQFF.

This clonotype was seen a handful of times. The rearrangement joins TRBV29-1 to TRBJ2-7; 10 bases align to TRBD1. Trimming took 4 bases from V and 2 from J; bases not matched to a gene: 8. The CDR3 runs 15 residues. The germline V gene has CDR1 SQVTM and CDR2 ANQGSEA. CDR3 amino acids: CSVALLGQGTYEQYF. DNA for the CDR3: TGCAGCGTTGCCCTGTTGGGACAGGGGACCTACGAGCAGTACTTC.

In this sample, this clonotype turned up a few times. The chain links TRBV5-1 to TRBJ2-7; perhaps TRBD2 as D (6 bases). Trimming pared 4 bases from V and 1 base from J, leaving 15 bases between. This CDR3 contains 15 residues. Per germline, CDR1 SGHRS and CDR2 YFSETQ. The CDR3 here is CASSPEGTGSYEQYF. The DNA of the CDR3 is TGCGCCAGCAGCCCGGAGGGTACAGGTTCCTACGAGCAGTACTTC.

There are many counts of this clonotype. CDR3 sequence: CASSFASDTQYF. As DNA, the CDR3 is TGTGCCAGCAGCTTCGCGTCAGATACGCAGTATTTT. This chain uses TRBV7-2 with TRBJ2-3; D gene uncertain. The CDR3 loop spans 12 amino acids. Germline V gene data show CDR1 as SGHTA and CDR2 as FQGNSA. V lost 3 bases, J lost 4 bases, and 5 bases lay in between. Full variable domain (remainder filled in from reference TRBV7-2 and TRBJ2-3): GAGVSQSPSNKVTEKGKDVELRCDPISGHTALYWYRQSLGQGLEFLIYFQGNSAPDKSGLPSDRFSAERTGGSVSTLTIQRTQQEDSAVYLCASSFASDTQYFGPGTRLTVL.

A few counts support this clonotype. This chain links TRBV7-2 with TRBJ2-2, with D possibly called TRBD1 or TRBD2 (5 bases each). The length of the CDR3 is 14 residues. Trimming stripped 8 bases from V and 7 bases from J, with 17 bases between. Looked up from germline, CDR1 is SGHTA and CDR2 is FQGNSA. Written as DNA, the CDR3 is TGTGCCAGCTCCCGGGGCAGGGTCAACGGGGAGCTGTTTTTT. Amino acids: CASSRGRVNGELFF. Complete variable domain (other parts from reference TRBV7-2 and TRBJ2-2): GAGVSQSPSNKVTEKGKDVELRCDPISGHTALYWYRQSLGQGLEFLIYFQGNSAPDKSGLPSDRFSAERTGGSVSTLTIQRTQQEDSAVYLCASSRGRVNGELFFGEGSRLTVL.